This T cell receptor beta chain was captured in a study of early T cells in non-severe SARS-CoV-2 infection. Attachment of unique molecular identifiers was made to individual cDNA molecules. TCRdb reprocessed the 5' RACE reads via MiXCR and lists one record per CDR3 protein. The table includes around 39,000 distinct CDR3 sequences, approximately 8% detected once. CDR1 is SGHTA, CDR2 FQGNSA, per germline. V was pared by 1 base and J by 4 bases, with 14 bases between. This CDR3 has 16 residues. This clonotype was seen at least ten times. This TCR came from an adult who was a healthcare worker with PCR-confirmed SARS-CoV-2 infection or an uninfected control (not recorded which). The material sequenced was whole blood, taken at baseline. J is TRBJ2-1 and V is TRBV7-2; either TRBD1 or TRBD2 may fit D (5 bases each). CDR3 sequence reads: CASSLVAGTGYNEQFF. The CDR3 DNA reads TGTGCCAGCAGCTTAGTGGCAGGGACCGGATACAATGAGCAGTTCTTC.